This entry concerns a single T cell receptor (beta chain). The CDR3 has 14 residues. Per germline, CDR1 DFQATT and CDR2 SNEGSKA (reference sequence). J gave up 7 bases and V 1 base, and 8 bases lay outside the gene matches. The sample originates from a study of blood T cells in healthy people across ages. A second PCR of roughly 6 to 12 cycles used a sample-barcoded 5' primer and a J-beta primer mix. TCRdb reanalysed the 5' RACE reads using MiXCR and keeps one entry per CDR3 protein. The sample includes around 750,000 distinct CDR3 sequences, roughly 53% of them seen just once. The chain combines TRBV20-1 with TRBJ2-7, with 9 bases aligning to TRBD2. The sequence was obtained from an elderly man in good health. The sample comprised blood. This CDR3 is CSARVLAGLNEQYF. For the CDR3, the DNA is TGCAGTGCTAGAGTACTAGCGGGCCTCAATGAGCAGTACTTC.